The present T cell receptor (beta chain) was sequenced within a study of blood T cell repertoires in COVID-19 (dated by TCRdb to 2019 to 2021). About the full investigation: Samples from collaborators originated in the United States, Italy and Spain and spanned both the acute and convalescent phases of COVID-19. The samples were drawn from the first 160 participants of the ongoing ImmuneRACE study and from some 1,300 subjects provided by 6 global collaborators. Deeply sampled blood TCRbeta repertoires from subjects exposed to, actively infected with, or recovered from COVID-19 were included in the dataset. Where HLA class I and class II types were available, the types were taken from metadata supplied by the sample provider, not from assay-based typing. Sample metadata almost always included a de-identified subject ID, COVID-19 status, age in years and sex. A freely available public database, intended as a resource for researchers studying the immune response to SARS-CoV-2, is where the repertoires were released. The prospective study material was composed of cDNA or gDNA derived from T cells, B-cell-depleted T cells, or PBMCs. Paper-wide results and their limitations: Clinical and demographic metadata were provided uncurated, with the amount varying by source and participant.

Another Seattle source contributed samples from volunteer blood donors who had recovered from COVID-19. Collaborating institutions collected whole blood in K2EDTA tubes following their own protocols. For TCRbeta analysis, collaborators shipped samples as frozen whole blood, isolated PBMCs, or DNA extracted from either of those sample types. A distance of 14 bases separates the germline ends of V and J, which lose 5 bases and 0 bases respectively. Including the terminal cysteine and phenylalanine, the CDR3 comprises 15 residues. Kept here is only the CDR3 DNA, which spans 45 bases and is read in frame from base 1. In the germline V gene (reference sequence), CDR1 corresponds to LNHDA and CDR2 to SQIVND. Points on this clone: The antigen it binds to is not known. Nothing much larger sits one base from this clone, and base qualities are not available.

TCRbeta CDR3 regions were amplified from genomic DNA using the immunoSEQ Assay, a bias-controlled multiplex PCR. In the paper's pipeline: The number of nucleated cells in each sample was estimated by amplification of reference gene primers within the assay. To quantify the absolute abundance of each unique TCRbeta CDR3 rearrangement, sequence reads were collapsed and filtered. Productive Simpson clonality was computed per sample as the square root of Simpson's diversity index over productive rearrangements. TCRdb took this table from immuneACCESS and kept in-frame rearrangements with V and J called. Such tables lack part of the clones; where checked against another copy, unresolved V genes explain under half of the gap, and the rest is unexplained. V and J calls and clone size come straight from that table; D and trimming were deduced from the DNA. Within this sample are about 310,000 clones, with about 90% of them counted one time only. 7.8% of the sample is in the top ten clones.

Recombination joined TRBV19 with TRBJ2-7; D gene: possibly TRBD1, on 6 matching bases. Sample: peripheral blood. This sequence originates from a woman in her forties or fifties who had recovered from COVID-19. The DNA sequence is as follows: TGTGCCAGTAGTGCGACAGGCTCCTTCTCCTACGAGCAGTACTTC. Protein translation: CASSATGSFSYEQYF.